This TCR beta chain was observed in a study of T cell responses to AZD1222 COVID-19 vaccine. Measured with immunoSEQ multiplex PCR; TCRdb has only the in-frame clones, and not every one. The sample lists more than 110,000 clones, more than 85% occurring once. The V gene's germline CDR1 is LNHDA and CDR2 SQIVND (reference sequence). V lost 3 bases and J 6 bases, leaving 14 bases between the germline ends. The CDR3 has 14 residues. The sample here was peripheral blood, taken on day 0 of AZD1222 vaccination. The TCR was taken from an adult in good health. The rearrangement joins TRBV19 to TRBJ1-1, with D unclear. CDR3 sequence reads: CASSMMGSSAEAFF. The CDR3 nucleotides read TGTGCCAGTAGTATGATGGGAAGTTCGGCTGAAGCTTTCTTT.